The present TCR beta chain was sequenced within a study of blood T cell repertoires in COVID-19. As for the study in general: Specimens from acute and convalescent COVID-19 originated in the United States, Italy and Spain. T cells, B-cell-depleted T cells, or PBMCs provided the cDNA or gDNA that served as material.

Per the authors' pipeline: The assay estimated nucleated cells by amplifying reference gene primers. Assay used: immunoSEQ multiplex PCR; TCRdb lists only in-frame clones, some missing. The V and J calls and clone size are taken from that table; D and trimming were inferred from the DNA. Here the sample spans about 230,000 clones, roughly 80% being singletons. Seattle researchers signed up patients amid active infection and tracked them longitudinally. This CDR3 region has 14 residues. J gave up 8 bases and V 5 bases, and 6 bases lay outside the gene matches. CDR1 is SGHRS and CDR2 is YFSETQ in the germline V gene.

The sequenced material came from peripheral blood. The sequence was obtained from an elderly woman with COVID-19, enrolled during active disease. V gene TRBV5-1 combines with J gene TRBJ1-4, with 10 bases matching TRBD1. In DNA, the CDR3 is TGCGCCAGCAGGAGGGACAGGGGAGGAGAAAAACTGTTTTTT. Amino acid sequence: CASRRDRGGEKLFF.